The source of this T cell receptor (beta chain) is a study of T cell responses to AZD1222 COVID-19 vaccine. General study points: Clonal diversity may have been underestimated in mostly white British donors.

This CDR3 contains 15 residues. CDR1 and CDR2 from the germline V gene are SGHTA and FQGNSA. The V and J ends lost 0 bases and 2 bases respectively, with 8 bases between them. A note on this clone: The antigen remains unidentified.

TCRdb's copy holds only in-frame clones and misses some; the assay was immunoSEQ multiplex PCR. The sample lists roughly 100,000 clones, about nine tenths occurring once. The sequence came from an adult in good health. The chain carries TRBV7-2 and TRBJ2-1; D is ambiguous. Specimen: peripheral blood, collected on day 0 of AZD1222 vaccination. The CDR3 coding sequence is TGTGCCAGCAGCTTAGCCCTTTTTGCCTACAATGAGCAGTTCTTC. Its protein product is CASSLALFAYNEQFF.